Following are 24 T cell receptor beta chains from one sample sequenced in a study of T cells in Graves' hyperthyroidism and ophthalmopathy. Amplified regions were TCR beta CDR3 sequences from RNA transcripts. The primer set for the first-round RT-PCR of the TCR CDR3 was HTBI. Using its own MiXCR run on the multiplex PCR reads, TCRdb lists one record per CDR3 protein. The data show 350,000 to 400,000 distinct CDR3 sequences, approximately 14% seen once. Sequenced sample: blood. These receptors originate from a woman aged 55-70 years with Graves' hyperthyroidism.

This clonotype was counted once. The chain recombines TRBV4-2 with TRBJ1-2, with D perhaps matching TRBD1 (5 bases). The germline CDR1 and CDR2 sequences are LGHNA and YNFKEQ. V lost 0 bases to trimming and J lost 5 bases, with 16 bases between them. The CDR3 covers 16 residues. CDR3 coding DNA: TGTGCCAGCAGCCAAGATGGTCCCAGGGAAGGGTATGGCTACACCTTC. It encodes CASSQDGPREGYGYTF.

This clonotype was counted at least ten times. The rearrangement uses TRBV5-5 and TRBJ2-1; D is unclear. Trimming removed 1 base from V and 0 bases from J, with 8 bases in between. Germline CDR1 reads SGHKS; CDR2 reads YYEKEE (reference sequence). This CDR3 is built from 15 residues. The CDR3 loop reads CASSLTDSSYNEQFF. DNA for the CDR3: TGTGCCAGCAGCTTGACAGATAGCTCCTACAATGAGCAGTTCTTC. Variable domain in full (rest from reference TRBV5-5 and TRBJ2-1): DAGVTQSPTHLIKTRGQQVTLRCSPISGHKSVSWYQQVLGQGPQFIFQYYEKEERGRGNFPDRFSARQFPNYSSELNVNALLLGDSALYLCASSLTDSSYNEQFFGPGTRLTVL.

In this sample, this clonotype turned up a few times. The chain couples TRBV5-1 to TRBJ2-1, with 9 bases matching TRBD1. The CDR3 contains 16 residues. Germline V gene sequence: CDR1 SGHRS, CDR2 YFSETQ. V lost 7 bases and J lost 10; bases outside the gene matches: 18. This CDR3 is CASLYESGTGIGEQFF. The CDR3 DNA reads as TGCGCCAGCCTCTACGAGTCGGGGACAGGGATTGGGGAGCAGTTCTTC.

The V and J genes are TRBV18 and TRBJ1-2, with D maybe TRBD1 (6 bases). The CDR3 spans 17 residues. V lost 4 bases and J lost 4, with 22 bases in between. Looked up from germline, CDR1 is KGHSH and CDR2 is LQKENI. As DNA, the CDR3 is TGTGCCAGCTCACAAGGACAGTTATTTTTGGCGGGCTATGGCTACACCTTC. This sequence encodes CASSQGQLFLAGYGYTF. Full variable domain (remainder filled in from reference TRBV18 and TRBJ1-2): NAGVMQNPRHLVRRRGQEARLRCSPMKGHSHVYWYRQLPEEGLKFMVYLQKENIIDESGMPKERFSAEFPKEGPSILRIQQVVRGDSAAYFCASSQGQLFLAGYGYTFGSGTRLTVV.

This clonotype has ten or more counts. The chain uses TRBV18 and TRBJ2-3; 9 bases are shared with TRBD2. The V gene's germline CDR1 is KGHSH and CDR2 LQKENI. The V and J ends lost 4 bases and 0 bases, in that order; junction bases with no gene match: 8. This CDR3 comprises 17 residues. The CDR3 reads CASSLRELAGSTDTQYF. CDR3 DNA: TGTGCCAGCTCACTTAGAGAACTAGCGGGCAGCACAGATACGCAGTATTTT.

The V and J genes are TRBV29-1 and TRBJ2-7; D gene uncertain. This CDR3 is 14 amino acids long. From germline, CDR1 is SQVTM and CDR2 ANQGSEA. V lost 0 bases, J lost 2 bases, and 11 bases lay in between. CDR3 loop: CSVEDRANPYEQYF. The CDR3 DNA is TGCAGCGTTGAAGATAGGGCCAACCCCTACGAGCAGTACTTC.

The V and J genes are TRBV29-1 and TRBJ2-3; 9 bases agree with TRBD1. Germline V gene sequence: CDR1 SQVTM, CDR2 ANQGSEA. The CDR3 has 14 residues. V lost 7 bases, J lost 1 base, and 6 bases stayed unmatched. For the CDR3, the DNA is TGCAGCGCCACAGGGGGCGCGGGCACAGATACGCAGTATTTT. Its translation is CSATGGAGTDTQYF.

This clonotype showed up many times. J is TRBJ2-1 and V is TRBV12-5; 8 bases fit TRBD1. CDR1 and CDR2 (germline): LGHNT, FRNRAP. J was trimmed by 9 bases and V by 7 bases; bases with no gene match: 11. The CDR3 runs to 14 residues. The CDR3 loop is CASVLGQGTGEQFF. CDR3 DNA sequence: TGTGCTAGTGTCCTAGGACAGGGTACGGGTGAGCAGTTCTTC.

The rearrangement joins TRBV19 to TRBJ2-5; D may correspond to TRBD1 or TRBD2 (5 bases each). Trimming took off 3 bases at V and 1 base at J, with 12 bases between the two ends. CDR1 and CDR2 from the germline V gene are LNHDA and SQIVND (reference sequence). The CDR3 covers 15 residues. The CDR3 DNA reads TGTGCCAGTAGTATGGGGACCAGGAGCCAAGAGACCCAGTACTTC. This translates into CASSMGTRSQETQYF. The variable domain in full, with the rest retrieved from reference TRBV19 and TRBJ2-5, is DGGITQSPKYLFRKEGQNVTLSCEQNLNHDAMYWYRQDPGQGLRLIYYSQIVNDFQKGDIAEGYSVSREKKESFPLTVTSAQKNPTAFYLCASSMGTRSQETQYFGPGTRLLVL.

This clonotype has ten or more counts. The chain is built from TRBV10-3 and TRBJ2-3, with no clear D. The CDR3 runs to 12 residues. Trimming took off 6 bases at V and 5 bases at J, with 9 bases between the two ends. Germline V lookup: CDR1 ENHRY, CDR2 SYGVKD. This CDR3 reads CAISVSGDTQYF. The CDR3 DNA sequence: TGTGCCATCAGCGTATCGGGAGATACGCAGTATTTT.

This clonotype was seen at least ten times. A read error is possible here, since a much larger clone lies one base away. The chain couples TRBV7-9 to TRBJ2-3; D remains unclear. The CDR3 runs 11 residues. The germline CDR1 and CDR2 sequences are SEHNR and FQNEAQ (reference sequence). Trimming took 6 bases from V and 4 from J, leaving 5 bases between them. The CDR3 sequence: CASRSADTQYF. CDR3 nucleotide sequence: TGTGCCAGCAGGAGCGCAGATACGCAGTATTTT.

This clonotype was picked up many times. The chain uses TRBV12-3 or TRBV12-4 and TRBJ2-1, with D perhaps matching TRBD1 (6 bases). Trimming pared 0 bases from V and 7 bases from J, leaving 10 bases between. The CDR3 is made up of 14 amino acids. DNA of the CDR3: TGTGCCAGCAGTTTAGCGAACAGGGATAATGAGCAGTTCTTC. It translates to CASSLANRDNEQFF.

This clonotype showed up many times. This rearrangement joins TRBV12-3 or TRBV12-4 to TRBJ2-6, with D tentatively TRBD2 (5 bases). Trimming left V 8 bases short and J 0 bases short, with 11 bases between. This CDR3 comprises 15 residues. Here the CDR3 DNA reads TGTGCCAGCGCGGGTGAACGCTCTGGGGCCAACGTCCTGACTTTC. Protein sequence: CASAGERSGANVLTF.

This clonotype was observed at least ten times. This sequence joins TRBV5-1 and TRBJ1-6; D is perhaps TRBD1 (5 bases). CDR1 SGHRS and CDR2 YFSETQ come from the germline V gene. The CDR3 is made up of 13 amino acids. V lost 2 bases and J 10 bases, leaving 10 bases between the germline ends. The CDR3 DNA reads TGCGCCAGCAGCTTCACCGGGGACTCACCCCTCCACTTT. Translated, it gives CASSFTGDSPLHF.

This clonotype was observed at least ten times. The V gene is TRBV30, the J gene TRBJ2-1; possible D gene TRBD2, 5 bases. V lost 1 base, J lost 2 bases, and 12 bases lay in between. Germline CDR1 reads GTSNPN; CDR2 reads SVGIG (reference sequence). This CDR3 is 15 amino acids long. CDR3: CAWSGAGGPYNEQFF. The CDR3 nucleotides are TGTGCCTGGAGTGGGGCCGGAGGCCCCTACAATGAGCAGTTCTTC.

Only a few counts were recorded for this clonotype. A read error may explain this, as a much larger clone is one base away. J is TRBJ2-7 and V is TRBV11-2; D is unresolved. CDR1 is SGHAT and CDR2 is FQNNGV in the germline V gene. This CDR3 is 14 amino acids long. This CDR3 reads CASSLVQLPYERYF. CDR3 DNA sequence: TGTGCCAGCAGCTTGGTTCAGCTGCCCTACGAGCGGTACTTC.

This clonotype occurred many times. This chain uses TRBV6-5 with TRBJ2-3; TRBD1 aligns across 9 bases. The CDR3 is made up of 15 amino acids. Germline CDR1 and CDR2: MNHEY and SVGAGI. J gave up 3 bases and V 0 bases, and 1 base lay outside the gene matches. The chain's CDR3 is CASSYSGTGTDTQYF. DNA of the CDR3: TGTGCCAGCAGTTACTCCGGGACAGGGACAGATACGCAGTATTTT.

This clonotype came up a few times. The V and J genes are TRBV5-4 and TRBJ2-7; D tentatively fits TRBD1 or TRBD2 (5 bases each). The CDR3 runs to 14 residues. Germline V gives CDR1 SGHNT, CDR2 YYREEE (reference sequence). Trimming removed 3 bases at V and 3 bases at J, with 13 bases between. In nucleotides, the CDR3 is TGTGCCAGCAGCTCTCGGGACGGAAACTACGAGCAGTACTTC. This codes for CASSSRDGNYEQYF. Variable domain in full (rest from reference TRBV5-4 and TRBJ2-7): ETGVTQSPTHLIKTRGQQVTLRCSSQSGHNTVSWYQQALGQGPQFIFQYYREEENGRGNFPPRFSGLQFPNYSSELNVNALELDDSALYLCASSSRDGNYEQYFGPGTRLTVT.

This clonotype was seen repeatedly, ten times or more. This sequence joins TRBV20-1 and TRBJ2-7; 8 nucleotides align to TRBD2. Germline V CDR1 and CDR2: DFQATT, SNEGSKA (reference sequence). Unmatched junction bases numbered 11, after V lost 5 bases and J lost 2 bases. The CDR3 runs to 15 residues. The CDR3 DNA reads TGCAGTGCTGGCCTCACGACTAGCGTGACCTACGAGCAGTACTTC. Translation: CSAGLTTSVTYEQYF.

By its share, this clonotype is medium-sized (0.01 to 0.1%). The V and J genes are TRBV2 and TRBJ2-7, with D perhaps TRBD1 (5 bases). Per the germline V gene, CDR1 is SNHLY and CDR2 is FYNNEI. This CDR3 is built from 15 residues. Trimming stripped 3 bases from V and 0 bases from J, with 12 bases between. CDR3 amino acids: CASSDIQVSSYEQYF. The DNA of the CDR3 is TGTGCCAGCAGTGATATACAGGTTAGCTCCTACGAGCAGTACTTC.

This chain joins TRBV20-1 and TRBJ1-1, with 7 nucleotides matching TRBD1. Looked up from germline, CDR1 is DFQATT and CDR2 is SNEGSKA (reference sequence). The trim removed 0 bases at V and 4 bases at J, leaving 11 bases unmatched. This CDR3 is 16 amino acids long. The CDR3 protein is CSARDPRGRVSTEAFF. The CDR3 nucleotides are TGCAGTGCTAGAGATCCAAGGGGGCGCGTGAGCACTGAAGCTTTCTTT.

This clonotype was found a few times. The chain uses TRBV7-9 and TRBJ1-2; 7 positions match TRBD1. CDR1 is SEHNR, CDR2 FQNEAQ, per germline (reference sequence). V was pared by 7 bases and J by 4 bases, with 9 bases of the junction left unmatched. CDR3 length: 14 amino acids. The CDR3 DNA follows: TGTGCCAGCACCCGGGTGACAGGGACCTATGGCTACACCTTC. Encoded protein: CASTRVTGTYGYTF.

At least ten counts were recorded for this clonotype. The chain is built from TRBV12-3 or TRBV12-4 and TRBJ1-2; D gene ambiguous. V lost 6 bases, J lost 6 bases, and 8 bases lay in between. The CDR3 is 11 amino acids. The CDR3 loop is CASSLEHGYTF. CDR3 coding DNA: TGTGCCAGCAGCCTTGAACATGGCTACACCTTC.

The table lists this clonotype with many counts. The gene calls are TRBV29-1 and TRBJ2-3; 10 bases fit TRBD2. The CDR3 consists of 19 residues. The trim removed 7 bases at V and 0 bases at J, leaving 19 bases unmatched. Germline CDR1 and CDR2: SQVTM and ANQGSEA. Here the CDR3 reads CSATLMTSGQLTSTDTQYF. CDR3 nucleotide sequence: TGCAGCGCCACACTAATGACTAGCGGGCAGCTTACTAGCACAGATACGCAGTATTTT.